The 14 T cell receptor beta chains in this list originate from one sample, sequenced in a study of cytomegalovirus exposure and HLA in healthy donors. This PCR relied on a set of 60 Vbeta primers and 13 Jbeta primers. Measured with immunoSEQ multiplex PCR; TCRdb has only the in-frame clones, and not every one. The sample comprises 95,000 to 150,000 clones, around 78% of which are singletons, and around 3% rests with the top ten. The specimen sequenced was PBMCs. The receptor source for this set is a woman aged 25 to 45 in good health and CMV-seropositive.

V usage is TRBV6-1 and J usage is TRBJ2-2; weak D call: TRBD1 (6 bases). This CDR3 region has 13 residues. The ends were cut back, 5 bases at V and 6 bases at J, with 10 bases in the middle. The germline gives CDR1 MNHNS, CDR2 SASEGT. CDR3 DNA sequence: TGTGCCAGCAGTCCCAGGGGTCCCGGGGAGCTGTTTTTT. This gives the protein CASSPRGPGELFF.

This clone was counted once. This chain links TRBV27 with TRBJ1-6; D might be TRBD1 (5 bases). The germline V and J ends were trimmed by 2 bases and 10 bases, with 9 bases remaining between them. Germline assignment: CDR1 MNHEY and CDR2 SMNVEV (reference sequence). The CDR3 totals 13 residues. CDR3 region: CASSLIGASPLHF. CDR3 DNA: TGTGCCAGCAGTTTAATAGGGGCCTCACCCCTCCACTTT.

Regarding this clone: A read error may account for a junction end that differs from germline. V gene TRBV13 combines with J gene TRBJ1-2; D is possibly TRBD1 (6 bases). Germline loops: CDR1 PRHDT, CDR2 FYEKMQ (reference sequence). The CDR3 runs 17 residues. The CDR3 DNA follows: TGTGCCAGCAGCCTAGGGGGGGGGATGAAGCTGGGATATGGCTACACCTTC. This gives the protein CASSLGGGMKLGYGYTF.

The chain is built from TRBV28 and TRBJ2-1; 10 bases are a match to TRBD1. CDR3 length equals 15 residues. Germline-derived CDR1 and CDR2 are MDHEN and SYDVKM. V lost 2 bases, J lost 7 bases, and 5 bases stayed unmatched. Written as DNA, the CDR3 is TGTGCCAGCAGTTTAATCGGACAGGGGGTTAATGAGCAGTTCTTC. It encodes CASSLIGQGVNEQFF.

This clone was picked up one time. CDR3 DNA: TGTGCCAGCGGTCCCGGGACAGGGGTATACGAGCAGTACTTC. Translation gives CASGPGTGVYEQYF. The chain has TRBV7-9 and TRBJ2-7, with 10 nucleotides matching TRBD1. This CDR3 comprises 14 residues. The V gene's germline CDR1 is SEHNR and CDR2 FQNEAQ (reference sequence). The junction had 8 bases not matched to a gene; V was cut back by 8 bases and J by 4 bases.

This chain connects TRBV2 to TRBJ2-7, with 8 bases that match TRBD1. Germline CDR1 is SNHLY and CDR2 is FYNNEI. Trimming removed 7 bases from V and 3 bases from J; junction bases left unmatched: 11. The CDR3 spans 15 residues. The CDR3 protein is CASTHGQGDGYEQYF. CDR3 DNA: TGTGCCAGCACCCACGGACAGGGAGATGGCTACGAGCAGTACTTC. Variable domain in full (rest from reference TRBV2 and TRBJ2-7): EPEVTQTPSHQVTQMGQEVILRCVPISNHLYFYWYRQILGQKVEFLVSFYNNEISEKSEIFDDQFSVERPDGSNFTLKIRSTKLEDSAMYFCASTHGQGDGYEQYFGPGTRLTVT.

The chain employs TRBV4-2 and TRBJ1-5; TRBD1 might be the D (6 bases). Trimming removed 0 bases from V and 2 bases from J, with 17 bases in between. The CDR3 is 18 amino acids. CDR1 and CDR2 (germline): LGHNA, YNFKEQ. As DNA, the CDR3 is TGTGCCAGCAGCCAAGATTCTAAGGGGGACCCCCGCAATCAGCCCCAGCATTTT. The encoded protein is CASSQDSKGDPRNQPQHF.

V usage is TRBV6-5 and J usage is TRBJ1-1; possible D gene TRBD1, 5 bases. V lost 2 bases and J lost 8, with 15 bases in between. In germline, CDR1 is MNHEY, CDR2 SVGAGI. The CDR3 spans 14 residues. The CDR3 loop is CASSYRGTAPEAFF. In DNA, the CDR3 is TGTGCCAGCAGTTACCGCGGGACGGCCCCAGAAGCTTTCTTT.

The V gene is TRBV27, the J gene TRBJ2-5; tentative D call: TRBD2 (6 bases). Germline V gene data show CDR1 as MNHEY and CDR2 as SMNVEV (reference sequence). The CDR3 runs to 13 residues. V lost 4 bases to trimming and J lost 6 bases, with 12 bases between them. The CDR3 region is CASSSPLAKTQYF. CDR3 bases: TGTGCCAGCAGTTCTCCGCTAGCGAAGACCCAGTACTTC.

The chain is built from TRBV9 and TRBJ2-5; D is perhaps TRBD2 (5 bases). V dropped 0 bases and J dropped 5 bases, with 11 bases sitting between them. Germline V gene data show CDR1 as SGDLS and CDR2 as YYNGEE. CDR3 length: 14 amino acids. The CDR3: CASSVGERPETQYF. As DNA, the CDR3 is TGTGCCAGCAGCGTAGGGGAGCGGCCTGAGACCCAGTACTTC. Complete variable domain (other parts from reference TRBV9 and TRBJ2-5): DSGVTQTPKHLITATGQRVTLRCSPRSGDLSVYWYQQSLDQGLQFLIQYYNGEERAKGNILERFSAQQFPDLHSELNLSSLELGDSALYFCASSVGERPETQYFGPGTRLLVL.

The chain is built from TRBV19 and TRBJ1-4; the D gene is possibly TRBD1 (6 bases). Germline assignment: CDR1 LNHDA and CDR2 SQIVND (reference sequence). The CDR3 contains 15 residues. Trimming removed 7 bases from V and 7 bases from J, with 19 bases in between. The CDR3 spells CASTSAGAVGEKLFF. DNA of the CDR3: TGTGCCAGTACATCCGCGGGGGCAGTAGGTGAAAAACTGTTTTTT.

The CDR3 protein is CASSHPGGETQYF. The CDR3 coding sequence is TGCGCCAGCAGCCACCCCGGTGGAGAGACCCAGTACTTC. V gene TRBV4-1 combines with J gene TRBJ2-5, with D unclear. The CDR3 loop spans 13 amino acids. The germline V and J ends were trimmed by 3 bases and 4 bases, with 9 bases remaining between them. Germline lookup yields CDR1 MGHRA and CDR2 YSYEKL.

The chain carries TRBV27 and TRBJ2-3; D may be TRBD2 (7 bases). CDR1 and CDR2 from the germline V gene are MNHEY and SMNVEV (reference sequence). The germline V and J ends were trimmed by 4 bases and 0 bases, with 17 bases remaining between them. This CDR3 spans 17 amino acids. The CDR3 nucleotides are TGTGCCAGCAGTTCAACCGGGGGGCGGGGGAGCACAGATACGCAGTATTTT. Its protein is CASSSTGGRGSTDTQYF.

CDR3 sequence reads: CASTPEPGQGAANTGELFF. The DNA of the CDR3 is TGCGCCAGCACCCCCGAACCCGGACAGGGGGCTGCGAACACCGGGGAGCTGTTTTTT. This chain uses TRBV4-1 with TRBJ2-2; 11 nucleotides align to TRBD1. J was trimmed by 0 bases and V by 7 bases; bases with no gene match: 13. The CDR3 contains 19 residues. Germline CDR1 and CDR2: MGHRA and YSYEKL.